This T cell receptor (beta chain) was retrieved from a study of cytomegalovirus exposure and HLA in healthy donors (dated by TCRdb to 2015 to 2018). General notes on the study: According to a later analysis, one platform produced both the 120 validation repertoires and the 666 repertoires of the first cohort. A separate validation cohort of roughly 130 different subjects was used in addition to the approximately 700-subject first cohort. To predict cytomegalovirus infection status, the study brought together high-throughput TCR immunosequencing, statistical association of individual TCRs with disease status, and machine learning. The study aimed to test whether signatures of past pathogen exposure could be identified by cataloging public T cell receptors. On the study overall, not on this receptor specifically: The authors suggested that the approach could potentially be extended to other disease states and immunological phenotypes. The classifier was reported to diagnose cytomegalovirus status with high specificity and sensitivity in both the original cohort and the validation cohort. A later analysis found that TCRs clustered in the first cohort also tended to co-occur in the 95 to 150 validation repertoires, with 94% of cluster scores above 0. In the study, some 160 TCR beta chains were listed as associated with cytomegalovirus. A later analysis lacked HLA typing for the validation cohort, so it scored co-occurrence in that cohort across all 110 or so repertoires. Across donors, most TCR sequences were observed very rarely, whereas some public TCRs were present in many individuals. In vitro tests confirmed that a few of the cytomegalovirus-associated TCR beta chains recognize cytomegalovirus antigens.

The library was prepared using the immunoSEQ multiplex PCR assay. From the authors' description of their analysis: To diagnose cytomegalovirus status from the catalog of TCR beta chain sequences, a statistical classification framework was built. Here the immuneACCESS table is served through TCRdb, limited to in-frame sequences with V and J called. Missing clones are a known gap in these copies; in checked studies unresolved V genes cover under half, and the rest lacks a known reason. V, J and clone size are taken as reported in that table, and D and trimming were inferred from the DNA itself. The sample records some 170,000 clones, about 88% of which are singletons. The ten largest account for more than 2% of the sample. The CDR3 covers 12 residues, taking in both the cysteine and the phenylalanine. Only the CDR3 part of the read is kept: 36 bases, read in frame from the first base. The trim is 4 bases for V and 5 bases for J, with a gap of 9 bases between the germline ends. CDR1 and CDR2 are drawn from the germline V gene: SGHDN, FVKESK.

As to this clone: No antigen is known for it. Within one base of it there is no much larger clone, and no base qualities were kept.

The donors belonged to the validation cohort of approximately 130 subjects, which was separate from the roughly 670-subject first cohort. This receptor was taken from a woman aged 18-35 years in good health and CMV-seronegative. The sequence is built from TRBV14 and TRBJ2-7; perhaps TRBD1 is the D gene, with 6 bases matching. The sequenced sample consisted of PBMCs. This receptor carries the CDR3 CASSPTGNEQYF. The bases read TGTGCCAGCAGCCCGACAGGTAACGAGCAGTACTTC.